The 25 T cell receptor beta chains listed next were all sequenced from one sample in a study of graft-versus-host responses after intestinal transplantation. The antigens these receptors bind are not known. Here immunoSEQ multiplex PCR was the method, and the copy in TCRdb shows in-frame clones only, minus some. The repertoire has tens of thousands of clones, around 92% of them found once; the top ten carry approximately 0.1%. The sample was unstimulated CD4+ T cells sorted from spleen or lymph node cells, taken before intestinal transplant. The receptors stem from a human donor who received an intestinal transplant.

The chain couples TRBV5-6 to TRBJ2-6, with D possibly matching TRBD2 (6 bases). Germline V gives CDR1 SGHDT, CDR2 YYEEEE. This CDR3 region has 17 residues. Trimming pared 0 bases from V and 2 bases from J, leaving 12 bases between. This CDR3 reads CASSLVGTGAGANVLTF. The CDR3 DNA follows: TGTGCCAGCAGCTTGGTGGGCACGGGGGCTGGGGCCAACGTCCTGACTTTC.

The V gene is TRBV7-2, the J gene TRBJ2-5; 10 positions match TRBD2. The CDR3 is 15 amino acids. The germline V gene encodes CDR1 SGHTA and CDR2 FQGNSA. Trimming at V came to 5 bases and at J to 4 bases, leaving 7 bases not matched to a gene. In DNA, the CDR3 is TGTGCCAGCAGCCCACGAGCGGGGGGGCGAGAGACCCAGTACTTC. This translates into CASSPRAGGRETQYF.

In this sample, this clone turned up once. The CDR3 coding sequence is TGTGCCAGACCGGGACAGGGTTACGAGCAGTACTTC. Encoded protein: CARPGQGYEQYF. This chain connects TRBV5-6 to TRBJ2-7; TRBD1 matches 9 bases. The germline V gene has CDR1 SGHDT and CDR2 YYEEEE. The CDR3 has 12 residues. V lost 8 bases to trimming and J lost 4 bases; unmatched junction nucleotides: 4.

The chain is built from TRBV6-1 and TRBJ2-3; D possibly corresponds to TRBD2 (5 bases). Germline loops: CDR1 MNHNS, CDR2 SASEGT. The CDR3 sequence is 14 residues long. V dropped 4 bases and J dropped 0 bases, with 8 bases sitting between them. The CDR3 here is CASSVTGSTDTQYF. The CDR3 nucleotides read TGTGCCAGCAGTGTTACGGGAAGCACAGATACGCAGTATTTT.

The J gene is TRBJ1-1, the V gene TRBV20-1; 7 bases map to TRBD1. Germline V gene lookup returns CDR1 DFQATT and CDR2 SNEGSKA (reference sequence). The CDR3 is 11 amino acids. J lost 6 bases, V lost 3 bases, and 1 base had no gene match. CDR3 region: CSASTGAEAFF. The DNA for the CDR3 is TGCAGTGCTAGTACAGGGGCTGAAGCTTTCTTT.

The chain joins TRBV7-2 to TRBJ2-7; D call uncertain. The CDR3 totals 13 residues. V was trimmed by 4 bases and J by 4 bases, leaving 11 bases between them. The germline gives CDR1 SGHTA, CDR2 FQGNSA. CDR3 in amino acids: CASSWSEDYEQYF. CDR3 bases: TGTGCCAGCAGCTGGAGCGAGGATTACGAGCAGTACTTC.

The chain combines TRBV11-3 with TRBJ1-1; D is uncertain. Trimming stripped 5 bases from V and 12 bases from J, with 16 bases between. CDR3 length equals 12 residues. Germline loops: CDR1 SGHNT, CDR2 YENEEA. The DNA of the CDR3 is TGTGCCAGCAGCCCCTCGACCGCGGGGACTTTCTTT. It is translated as CASSPSTAGTFF.

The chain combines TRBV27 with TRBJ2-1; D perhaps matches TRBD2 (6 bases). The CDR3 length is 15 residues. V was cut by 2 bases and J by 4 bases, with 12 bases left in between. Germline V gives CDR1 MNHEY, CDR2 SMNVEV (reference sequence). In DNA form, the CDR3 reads TGTGCCAGCAGTTTACGGCGGGGAGATTACAATGAGCAGTTCTTC. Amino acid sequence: CASSLRRGDYNEQFF.

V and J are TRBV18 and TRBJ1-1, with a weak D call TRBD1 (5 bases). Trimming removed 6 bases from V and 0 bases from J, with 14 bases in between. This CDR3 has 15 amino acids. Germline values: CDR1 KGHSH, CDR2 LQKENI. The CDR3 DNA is TGTGCCAGCTCTATTCTGGACAACTTGAACACTGAAGCTTTCTTT. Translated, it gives CASSILDNLNTEAFF. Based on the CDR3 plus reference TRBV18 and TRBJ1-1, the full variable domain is NAGVMQNPRHLVRRRGQEARLRCSPMKGHSHVYWYRQLPEEGLKFMVYLQKENIIDESGMPKERFSAEFPKEGPSILRIQQVVRGDSAAYFCASSILDNLNTEAFFGQGTRLTVV.

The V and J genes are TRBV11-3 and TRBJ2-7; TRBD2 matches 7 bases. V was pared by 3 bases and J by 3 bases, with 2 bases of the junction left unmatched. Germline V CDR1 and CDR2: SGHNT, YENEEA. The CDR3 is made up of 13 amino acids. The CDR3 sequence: CASSLGGDYEQYF. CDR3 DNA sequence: TGTGCCAGCAGCTTGGGGGGGGACTACGAGCAGTACTTC.

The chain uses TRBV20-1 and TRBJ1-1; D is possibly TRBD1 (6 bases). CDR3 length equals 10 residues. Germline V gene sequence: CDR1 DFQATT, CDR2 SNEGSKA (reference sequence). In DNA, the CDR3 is TGCAGGCCCGGACAGTCGGTAGCTTTCTTT. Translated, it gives CRPGQSVAFF.

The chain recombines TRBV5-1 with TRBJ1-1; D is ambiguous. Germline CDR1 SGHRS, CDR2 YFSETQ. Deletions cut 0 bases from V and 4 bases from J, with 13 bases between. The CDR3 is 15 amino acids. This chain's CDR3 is CASSLGPTRSTEAFF. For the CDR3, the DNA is TGCGCCAGCAGCTTGGGCCCGACGAGGAGCACTGAAGCTTTCTTT.

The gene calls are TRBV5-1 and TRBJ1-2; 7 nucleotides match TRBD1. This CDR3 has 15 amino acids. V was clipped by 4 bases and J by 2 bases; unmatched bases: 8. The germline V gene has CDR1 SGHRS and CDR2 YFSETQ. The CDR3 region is CASSKTTGLNYGYTF. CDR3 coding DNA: TGCGCCAGCAGCAAAACGACAGGGCTAAACTATGGCTACACCTTC.

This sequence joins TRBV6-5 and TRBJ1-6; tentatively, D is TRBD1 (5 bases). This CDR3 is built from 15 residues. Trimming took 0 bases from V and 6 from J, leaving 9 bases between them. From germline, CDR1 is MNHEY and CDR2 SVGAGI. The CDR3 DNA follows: TGTGCCAGCAGTTACTCGGGGGGGACTAATTCACCCCTCCACTTT. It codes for CASSYSGGTNSPLHF.

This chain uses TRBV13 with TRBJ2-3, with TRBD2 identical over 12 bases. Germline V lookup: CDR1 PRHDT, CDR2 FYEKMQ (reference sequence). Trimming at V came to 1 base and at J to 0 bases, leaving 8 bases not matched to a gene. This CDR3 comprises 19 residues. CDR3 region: CASSLVLAGGPASTDTQYF. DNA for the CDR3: TGTGCCAGCAGCTTAGTACTAGCGGGAGGACCCGCTAGCACAGATACGCAGTATTTT.

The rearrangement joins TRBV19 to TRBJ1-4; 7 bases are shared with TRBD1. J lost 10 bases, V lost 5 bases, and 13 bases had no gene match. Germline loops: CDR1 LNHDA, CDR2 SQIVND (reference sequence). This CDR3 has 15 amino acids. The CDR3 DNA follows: TGTGCCAGTAGTCAGACTGGACAGGTTTTCGGAAAACTGTTTTTT. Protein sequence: CASSQTGQVFGKLFF.

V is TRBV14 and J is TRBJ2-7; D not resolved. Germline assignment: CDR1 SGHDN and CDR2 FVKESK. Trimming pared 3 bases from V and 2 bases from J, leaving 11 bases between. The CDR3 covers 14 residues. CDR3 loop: CASSHFQVPYEQYF. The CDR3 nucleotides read TGTGCCAGCAGCCATTTCCAGGTTCCCTACGAGCAGTACTTC.

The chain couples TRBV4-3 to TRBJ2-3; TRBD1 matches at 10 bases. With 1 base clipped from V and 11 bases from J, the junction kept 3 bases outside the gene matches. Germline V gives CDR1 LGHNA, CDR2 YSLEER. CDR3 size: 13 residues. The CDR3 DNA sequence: TGCGCCAGCAGCCAAGGCCGGGACAGGGGGCAGTATTTT. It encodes CASSQGRDRGQYF.

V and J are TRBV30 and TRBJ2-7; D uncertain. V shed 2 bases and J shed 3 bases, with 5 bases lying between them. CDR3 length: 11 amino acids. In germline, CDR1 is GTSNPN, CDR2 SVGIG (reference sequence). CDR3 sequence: CAWSLLYEQYF. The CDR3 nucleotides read TGTGCCTGGAGTCTCCTCTACGAGCAGTACTTC.

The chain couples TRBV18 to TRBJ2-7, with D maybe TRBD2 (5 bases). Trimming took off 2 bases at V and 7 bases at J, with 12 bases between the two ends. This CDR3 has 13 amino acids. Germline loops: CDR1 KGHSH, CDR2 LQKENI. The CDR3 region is CASSPEREREQYF. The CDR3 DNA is TGTGCCAGCTCACCAGAGAGGGAGAGGGAGCAGTACTTC.

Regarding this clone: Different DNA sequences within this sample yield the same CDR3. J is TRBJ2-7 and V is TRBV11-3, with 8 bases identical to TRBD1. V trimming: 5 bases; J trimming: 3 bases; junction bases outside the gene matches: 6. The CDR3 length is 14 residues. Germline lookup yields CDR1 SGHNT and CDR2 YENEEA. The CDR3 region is CASSPGQGSYEQYF. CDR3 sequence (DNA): TGTGCCAGCAGCCCCGGACAGGGTAGCTACGAGCAGTACTTC.

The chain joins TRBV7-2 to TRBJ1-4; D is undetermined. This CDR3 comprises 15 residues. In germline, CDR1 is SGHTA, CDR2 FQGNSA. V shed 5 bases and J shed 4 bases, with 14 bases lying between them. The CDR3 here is CASSKGDGVNEKLFF. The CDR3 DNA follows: TGTGCCAGCAGCAAAGGCGACGGGGTTAATGAAAAACTGTTTTTT.

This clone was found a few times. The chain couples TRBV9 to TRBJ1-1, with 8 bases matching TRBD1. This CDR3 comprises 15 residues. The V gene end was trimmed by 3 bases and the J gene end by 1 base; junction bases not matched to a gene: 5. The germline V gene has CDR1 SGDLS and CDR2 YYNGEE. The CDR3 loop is CASSGGTGQNTEAFF. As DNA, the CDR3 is TGTGCCAGCAGCGGCGGGACAGGTCAGAACACTGAAGCTTTCTTT.

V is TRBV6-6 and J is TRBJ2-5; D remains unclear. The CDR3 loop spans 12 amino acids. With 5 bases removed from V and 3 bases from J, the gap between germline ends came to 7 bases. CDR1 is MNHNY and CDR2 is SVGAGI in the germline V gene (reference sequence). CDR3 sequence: CASSNSEETQYF. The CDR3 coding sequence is TGTGCCAGCAGTAACAGTGAAGAGACCCAGTACTTC.

CDR3 coding DNA: TGTGCCAGCAGTCCTCATGGACTCCTGAACACTGAAGCTTTCTTT. Amino acid sequence: CASSPHGLLNTEAFF. This rearrangement joins TRBV7-9 to TRBJ1-1; no firm D call. The CDR3 spans 15 residues. The V end lost 6 bases, the J end lost 0 bases, and 14 bases lay between the germline ends. Germline V lookup: CDR1 SEHNR, CDR2 FQNEAQ (reference sequence).